This TCR beta chain derives from a study of T cells after yellow fever vaccination. Study results and limitations: Booster sampling recovered most clones from primary vaccination (roughly 97% CD4, approximately 90% CD8). A weaker but faster secondary response was observed, peaking on day 5 versus 15.

A few counts support this clonotype. Its target is unknown. Each CDR3 protein gets one entry after TCRdb re-called the 5' RACE reads with MiXCR. The table lists over 100,000 distinct CDR3 sequences, around 8.6% of them singletons, with 25% in the top ten. Sequences were derived from CD8+ T cells sorted from PBMCs, sampled 45 days after the yellow fever booster vaccination. This receptor was identified in a man aged 25-40 years who received the YFV17D yellow fever vaccine.

The CDR3 reads CASSIDTVREVGKNIQYF. The DNA of the CDR3 is TGTGCCAGTAGTATAGATACGGTCAGGGAAGTTGGCAAAAACATTCAGTACTTC. The rearrangement uses TRBV19 and TRBJ2-4; a possible D gene is TRBD1 (5 bases). The V end lost 0 bases, the J end lost 3 bases, and 18 bases lay between the germline ends. The CDR3 has 18 residues. Germline CDR1 LNHDA, CDR2 SQIVND (reference sequence).